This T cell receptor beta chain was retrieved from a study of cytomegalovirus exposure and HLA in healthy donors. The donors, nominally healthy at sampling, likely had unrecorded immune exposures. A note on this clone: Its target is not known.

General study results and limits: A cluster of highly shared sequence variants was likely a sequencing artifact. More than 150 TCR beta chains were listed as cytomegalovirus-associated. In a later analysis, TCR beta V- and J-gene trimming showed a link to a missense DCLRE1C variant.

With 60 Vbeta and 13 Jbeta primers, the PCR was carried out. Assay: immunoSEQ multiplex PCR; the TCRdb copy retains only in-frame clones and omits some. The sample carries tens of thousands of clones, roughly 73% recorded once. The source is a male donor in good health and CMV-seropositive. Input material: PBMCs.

The CDR3 loop reads CASSLARKNTEAFF. The CDR3 region has the DNA TGTGCCAGCAGCTTAGCGCGGAAGAACACTGAAGCTTTCTTT. This chain links TRBV7-8 with TRBJ1-1; no clear D. Trimming removed 0 bases at V and 1 base at J, with 6 bases between. The CDR3 loop spans 14 amino acids. Germline V lookup: CDR1 SGHVS, CDR2 FQNEAQ.